The present entry profiles one T cell receptor beta chain with its context. Assay used: immunoSEQ multiplex PCR; TCRdb lists only in-frame clones, some missing. The repertoire holds over 200,000 clones, with around 82% as singletons. The source of the sample is a study of blood T cell repertoires in COVID-19. CDR1 and CDR2 from the germline V gene are KGHSH and LQKENI. CDR3 size: 15 residues. V shed 2 bases and J 5 bases; nucleotides not matched to a gene: 7. J is TRBJ1-2 and V is TRBV18; 8 bases are shared with TRBD1. This receptor was obtained from a woman in her 40s with active or convalescent COVID-19. Source material: peripheral blood. The DNA for the CDR3 is TGTGCCAGCTCACCAGGACAGGGAAGGGCATATGGCTACACCTTC. Its protein product is CASSPGQGRAYGYTF.